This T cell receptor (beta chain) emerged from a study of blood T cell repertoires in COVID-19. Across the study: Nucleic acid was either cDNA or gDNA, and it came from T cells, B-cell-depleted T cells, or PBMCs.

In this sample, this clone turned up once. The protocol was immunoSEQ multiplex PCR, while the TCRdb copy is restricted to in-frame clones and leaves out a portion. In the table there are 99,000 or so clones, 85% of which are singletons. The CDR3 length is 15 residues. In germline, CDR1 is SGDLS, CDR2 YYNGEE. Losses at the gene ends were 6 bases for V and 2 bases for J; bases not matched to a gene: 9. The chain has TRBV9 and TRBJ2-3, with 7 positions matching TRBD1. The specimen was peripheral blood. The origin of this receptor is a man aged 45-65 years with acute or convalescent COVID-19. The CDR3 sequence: CASTRQGSPTDTQYF. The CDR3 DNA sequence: TGTGCCAGCACGAGACAGGGAAGTCCCACAGATACGCAGTATTTT.